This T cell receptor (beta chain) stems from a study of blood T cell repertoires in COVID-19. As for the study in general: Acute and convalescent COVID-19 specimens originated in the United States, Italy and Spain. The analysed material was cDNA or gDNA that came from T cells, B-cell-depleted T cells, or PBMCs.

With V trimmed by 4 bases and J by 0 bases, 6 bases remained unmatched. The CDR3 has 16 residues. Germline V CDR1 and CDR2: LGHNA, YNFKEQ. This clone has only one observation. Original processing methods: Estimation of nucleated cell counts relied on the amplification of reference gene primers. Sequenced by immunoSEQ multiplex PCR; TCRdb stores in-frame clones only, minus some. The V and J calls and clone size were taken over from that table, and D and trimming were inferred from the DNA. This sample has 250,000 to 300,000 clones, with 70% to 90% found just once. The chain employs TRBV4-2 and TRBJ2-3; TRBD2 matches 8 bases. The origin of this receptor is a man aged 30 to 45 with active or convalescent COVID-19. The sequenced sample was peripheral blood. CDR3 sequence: CASSPRAGGSTDTQYF. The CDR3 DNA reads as TGTGCCAGCAGCCCTCGGGCGGGGGGTAGCACAGATACGCAGTATTTT.